This T cell receptor beta chain originates from a study of PD-1 blockade in classical Hodgkin lymphoma. Produced via immunoSEQ multiplex PCR; TCRdb's table is partial and in-frame only. The table lists 66,000 or so clones, 65% to 75% of them singletons. Note on this clone: Antigen unknown.

The germline gives CDR1 MNHEY, CDR2 SMNVEV (reference sequence). The CDR3 is 16 residues long. V was pared by 1 base and J by 4 bases, with 5 bases of the junction left unmatched. Autologous stem cell transplantation was followed by relapse in every patient, and brentuximab vedotin exposure varied. Study-wide findings and caveats: Some patients began nivolumab under 1 year after ASCT. These patients were excluded from later analyses. Complete responders showed a baseline diversity that resembled the diversity of newly diagnosed patients. A significant rise in TCR diversity was seen by C4D1 for CD4+ cells but not for CD8+ cells. Relapsed/refractory patients reportedly had the lowest baseline TCR diversity, below newly diagnosed patients, who were below healthy donors.

The V gene is TRBV27, the J gene TRBJ2-5; 11 positions match TRBD2. The source of this sequence is a human donor with classical Hodgkin lymphoma. Specimen: peripheral blood mononuclear cells (PBMCs), collected before the second cycle of nivolumab. The CDR3 nucleotides are TGTGCCAGCAGTTTATTCGGGACTAGCGGACCAGAGACCCAGTACTTC. It codes for CASSLFGTSGPETQYF.